These T cell receptor beta chains were read from a single sample in a study of CD8 T cells in Susac syndrome. TCRdb analysed the immunoSEQ multiplex PCR reads with MiXCR anew, one entry per CDR3 protein. The sample shows about 290,000 distinct CDR3 sequences, over 75% of them seen only once. Sequencing was performed on CD8+ T cells from PBMCs. The receptor set was obtained from a human donor with multiple sclerosis. Both conserved end residues are part of each CDR3. Each record gives: V gene, J gene, CDR3 protein.

v_call: TRBV6-6; j_call: TRBJ2-7; cdr3_aa: CASSPFRRGYEQYF
v_call: TRBV18; j_call: TRBJ2-7; cdr3_aa: CASSSDGRVEQYF
v_call: TRBV2; j_call: TRBJ2-1; cdr3_aa: CASSEAFSGSNHEQFF
v_call: TRBV6-5; j_call: TRBJ1-6; cdr3_aa: CASSLLGQSSYNSPLHF
v_call: TRBV5-1; j_call: TRBJ2-1; cdr3_aa: CASSYDGSSEQFF
v_call: TRBV7-9; j_call: TRBJ2-7; cdr3_aa: CASSSTSNEQYF
v_call: TRBV9; j_call: TRBJ1-1; cdr3_aa: CASSAAPGQMNTEAFF
v_call: TRBV28; j_call: TRBJ2-1; cdr3_aa: CASSTTGTGVSEQFF
v_call: TRBV4-2; j_call: TRBJ2-7; cdr3_aa: CASSQLSRVGSNEQYF
v_call: TRBV6-1; j_call: TRBJ2-7; cdr3_aa: CASSDLLAGGPYGQYF
v_call: TRBV14; j_call: TRBJ2-3; cdr3_aa: CASSQDAILAGFTDTQYF
v_call: TRBV10-3; j_call: TRBJ2-2; cdr3_aa: CAIRTSFTGELFF
v_call: TRBV15; j_call: TRBJ2-6; cdr3_aa: CATSRVEGRASGANVLTF
v_call: TRBV6-2/TRBV6-3; j_call: TRBJ1-1; cdr3_aa: CASSYGQGMNTEAFF
v_call: TRBV6-2/TRBV6-3; j_call: TRBJ2-5; cdr3_aa: CASAGWLKTQYF
v_call: TRBV28; j_call: TRBJ2-3; cdr3_aa: CASRADSDSSTDTQYF
v_call: TRBV28; j_call: TRBJ2-7; cdr3_aa: CASSLYRGSYEQYF
v_call: TRBV7-9; j_call: TRBJ1-3; cdr3_aa: CASSLGDRGLAGNTIYF
v_call: TRBV19; j_call: TRBJ1-1; cdr3_aa: CASSMDDENTEAFF
v_call: TRBV4-3; j_call: TRBJ2-1; cdr3_aa: CASSQTGDGADEQFF
v_call: TRBV6-1; j_call: TRBJ2-1; cdr3_aa: CASSEVDRGIPYNEQFF
v_call: TRBV18; j_call: TRBJ2-4; cdr3_aa: CASSEERTGVRDSIQYF
v_call: TRBV6-4; j_call: TRBJ2-3; cdr3_aa: CASSWASGNTDTQYF
v_call: TRBV5-3; j_call: TRBJ2-7; cdr3_aa: CARSPDGLAVSLSYEQYF
v_call: TRBV4-1; j_call: TRBJ2-1; cdr3_aa: CASSHTGTVLYNEQFF
v_call: TRBV19; j_call: TRBJ2-7; cdr3_aa: CASSGLANTPYEQYF
v_call: TRBV11-2; j_call: TRBJ1-3; cdr3_aa: CASSLGPQPGRDPGNTIYF
v_call: TRBV7-9; j_call: TRBJ1-2; cdr3_aa: CASSLRGNGYTF
v_call: TRBV2; j_call: TRBJ2-1; cdr3_aa: CASREQGKSSYNEQFF
v_call: TRBV5-4; j_call: TRBJ2-1; cdr3_aa: CASNPGVSSYNEQFF
v_call: TRBV20-1; j_call: TRBJ1-5; cdr3_aa: CSALDRGHENQPQHF
v_call: TRBV2; j_call: TRBJ1-5; cdr3_aa: CASRLDRGPGNQPQHF
v_call: TRBV29-1; j_call: TRBJ1-2; cdr3_aa: CSVDGRQPNYGYTF
v_call: TRBV9; j_call: TRBJ2-2; cdr3_aa: CASSLSSIGPGELFF
v_call: TRBV6-2/TRBV6-3; j_call: TRBJ1-2; cdr3_aa: CASSYGDNYGYTF
v_call: TRBV4-3; j_call: TRBJ2-3; cdr3_aa: CASREDSTDTQYF
v_call: TRBV4-3; j_call: TRBJ1-2; cdr3_aa: CASSDRAHLGYTF
v_call: TRBV27; j_call: TRBJ1-3; cdr3_aa: CASSLVGLGNTIYF
v_call: TRBV7-2; j_call: TRBJ2-7; cdr3_aa: CAGGLAGTYEQYF
v_call: TRBV18; j_call: TRBJ2-7; cdr3_aa: CASSPTSPLSYEQYF
v_call: TRBV7-9; j_call: TRBJ1-2; cdr3_aa: CASSSNLQAAHGYTF
v_call: TRBV2; j_call: TRBJ2-4; cdr3_aa: CASSASSLYIQYF
v_call: TRBV7-9; j_call: TRBJ2-7; cdr3_aa: CASSSDRLKSYEQYF
v_call: TRBV27; j_call: TRBJ2-7; cdr3_aa: CACSSKLTSGPYEQYF
v_call: TRBV3-1; j_call: TRBJ1-4; cdr3_aa: CASSRREYVREKLFF
v_call: TRBV4-3; j_call: TRBJ2-7; cdr3_aa: CASSQETGTGAYEQYF
v_call: TRBV6-1; j_call: TRBJ2-1; cdr3_aa: CASSPQGGIGYNEQFF
v_call: TRBV19; j_call: TRBJ2-1; cdr3_aa: CASSPTTGRINEQFF
v_call: TRBV4-3; j_call: TRBJ2-7; cdr3_aa: CASSQELSGYDEQYF
v_call: TRBV7-9; j_call: TRBJ2-7; cdr3_aa: CASSPTGVGYEQYF
v_call: TRBV30; j_call: TRBJ2-7; cdr3_aa: CAWTGAYEQYF
v_call: TRBV19; j_call: TRBJ1-1; cdr3_aa: CASSVRDRGTEAFF
v_call: TRBV28; j_call: TRBJ2-7; cdr3_aa: CASTIKSSYEQYF
v_call: TRBV6-2/TRBV6-3; j_call: TRBJ2-7; cdr3_aa: CASTFEDNIYEQYF
v_call: TRBV7-6; j_call: TRBJ2-3; cdr3_aa: CASSSLFGTDTQYF
v_call: TRBV3-1; j_call: TRBJ2-1; cdr3_aa: CASSQDPWASGRAIGAYEQFF
v_call: TRBV7-9; j_call: TRBJ2-6; cdr3_aa: CASSATRDRVSGANVLTF
v_call: TRBV7-9; j_call: TRBJ2-3; cdr3_aa: CASSLFVAGPTDTQYF
v_call: TRBV7-3; j_call: TRBJ2-3; cdr3_aa: CASSHHSGVGTDTQYF